The 31 T cell receptor beta chains reported below all come from one sample, sequenced in a study of response to subunit inactivated influenza vaccine. One entry per CDR3 protein results from TCRdb running MiXCR on the RT-PCR reads. The repertoire has 150,000 or so distinct CDR3 sequences, 9.5% to 13% of them found once; the top ten carry under 15%. The sample consisted of non-naive T cells sorted from PBMCs, taken about 6 weeks after vaccination. The receptors were gathered from a man in his fifties or sixties who received an inactivated influenza vaccine.

This clonotype has at least ten counts. V and J are TRBV4-2 and TRBJ2-1, with D perhaps being TRBD1 or TRBD2 (6 bases each). This CDR3 contains 15 residues. CDR1 LGHNA and CDR2 YNFKEQ come from the germline V gene. V lost 0 bases and J lost 7, with 13 bases in between. The CDR3 region has the DNA TGTGCCAGCAGCCAAGATTGGTGGGGGGCAAATGAGCAGTTCTTC. This encodes CASSQDWWGANEQFF.

This clonotype was recorded many times. J is TRBJ2-7 and V is TRBV5-5, with 10 bases lining up with TRBD1. CDR1 SGHKS and CDR2 YYEKEE come from the germline V gene (reference sequence). The CDR3 spans 15 residues. After removal of 4 bases from V and 1 base from J, the junction contained 5 bases not matched to a gene. DNA of the CDR3: TGTGCCAGCAGCCCATGGACAGGGGGATCCTACGAGCAGTACTTC. Its protein is CASSPWTGGSYEQYF.

This clonotype was counted ten times or more. The genes are TRBV5-4 and TRBJ1-6; D gene ambiguous. This CDR3 region has 12 residues. With 5 bases removed from V and 8 bases from J, the gap between germline ends came to 8 bases. Germline V gives CDR1 SGHNT, CDR2 YYREEE (reference sequence). The CDR3 reads CASSNDDSPLHF. The CDR3 DNA sequence: TGTGCCAGCAGTAACGATGATTCACCCCTCCACTTT. The complete variable domain, with remaining parts taken from reference TRBV5-4 and TRBJ1-6, reads ETGVTQSPTHLIKTRGQQVTLRCSSQSGHNTVSWYQQALGQGPQFIFQYYREEENGRGNFPPRFSGLQFPNYSSELNVNALELDDSALYLCASSNDDSPLHFGNGTRLTVT.

This clonotype was counted a few times. This chain uses TRBV6-2 or TRBV6-3 with TRBJ2-6; D is uncertain. Germline V lookup: CDR1 MNHEY, CDR2 SVGEGT. The ends were cut back, 0 bases at V and 0 bases at J, with 9 bases in the middle. The CDR3 is made up of 17 amino acids. CDR3 nucleotides: TGTGCCAGCAGTTACTCGTTCTGGGTCTCTGGGGCCAACGTCCTGACTTTC. This codes for CASSYSFWVSGANVLTF.

This clonotype has a handful of counts. This rearrangement joins TRBV28 to TRBJ1-5; D might be TRBD1 (6 bases). The CDR3 totals 20 residues. Per germline, CDR1 MDHEN and CDR2 SYDVKM. Trimming took off 2 bases at V and 0 bases at J, with 23 bases between the two ends. The CDR3 DNA follows: TGTGCCAGCAGTTTAATTCAGGGCAGGGGCATAGGCCATAGCAATCAGCCCCAGCATTTT. Protein sequence: CASSLIQGRGIGHSNQPQHF.

The rearrangement links TRBV7-8 to TRBJ2-1; 8 bases fit TRBD1. The junction had 4 bases not matched to a gene; V was cut back by 3 bases and J by 9 bases. Germline V gene data show CDR1 as SGHVS and CDR2 as FQNEAQ. CDR3 size: 13 residues. The CDR3 nucleotides are TGTGCCAGCAGCTTGGACAGGGTTGGTGAGCAGTTCTTC. Protein: CASSLDRVGEQFF.

This clonotype has a handful of counts. CDR3 coding DNA: TGCGCCAGCAGCTTGGAGAGACTAGCGGGAGTGGGAGAGACCCAGTACTTC. Protein product: CASSLERLAGVGETQYF. V gene TRBV5-1 combines with J gene TRBJ2-5, with TRBD2 matching over 12 bases. Germline V gives CDR1 SGHRS, CDR2 YFSETQ. The CDR3 length is 17 residues. V was pared by 0 bases and J by 4 bases, with 7 bases of the junction left unmatched. Full variable domain (rest looked up from reference TRBV5-1 and TRBJ2-5): KAGVTQTPRYLIKTRGQQVTLSCSPISGHRSVSWYQQTPGQGLQFLFEYFSETQRNKGNFPGRFSGRQFSNSRSEMNVSTLELGDSALYLCASSLERLAGVGETQYFGPGTRLLVL.

The V call is TRBV10-2, the J call TRBJ1-2; D remains unclear. This CDR3 has 11 amino acids. CDR1 and CDR2 (germline): WSHSY, SAAADI. V gave up 3 bases and J gave up 8 bases, with 7 bases separating them. CDR3 nucleotide sequence: TGCGCCAGCAGTGATTATGAGGGCTACACCTTC. Its protein product is CASSDYEGYTF.

This clonotype turned up a few times. The CDR3 protein is CASSSGTTQYF. CDR3 sequence (DNA): TGTGCCAGCAGTAGCGGGACTACGCAGTATTTT. The gene calls are TRBV6-2 or TRBV6-3 and TRBJ2-3; 7 bases agree with TRBD2. The CDR3 is 11 amino acids. From germline, CDR1 is MNHEY and CDR2 SVGEGT. The trim removed 5 bases at V and 8 bases at J, leaving 1 base unmatched.

This clonotype was recorded many times. The V call is TRBV21-1, the J call TRBJ2-3; the table gives TRBD2 as D, unverified against the DNA. TRBV21-1 has pseudogene status. This CDR3 region has 15 residues. CDR3 protein: CASRGLAGSPDTQYF. In DNA form, the CDR3 reads TGTGCCAGCAGGGGACTAGCGGGAAGCCCAGATACGCAGTATTTT.

This clonotype has a handful of counts. The chain joins TRBV5-5 to TRBJ2-5; D is unresolved. Germline CDR1 SGHKS, CDR2 YYEKEE (reference sequence). V lost 2 bases, J lost 1 base, and 12 bases lay in between. This CDR3 has 15 amino acids. The CDR3 nucleotides read TGTGCCAGCAGCTTAAGACTCAAAGGCCAAGAGACCCAGTACTTC. Amino acids: CASSLRLKGQETQYF.

The sample holds a few counts of this clonotype. The chain carries TRBV28 and TRBJ1-1; D is unresolved. V lost 3 bases and J lost 10, with 12 bases in between. Looked up from germline, CDR1 is MDHEN and CDR2 is SYDVKM. The CDR3 is made up of 12 amino acids. CDR3 region: CASSFGKARAFF. In DNA, the CDR3 is TGTGCCAGCAGTTTTGGGAAGGCTCGAGCTTTCTTT.

This clonotype appeared many times. The rearrangement links TRBV28 to TRBJ2-7; D is tentatively TRBD1 or TRBD2 (5 bases each). The CDR3 runs to 17 residues. With 2 bases removed from V and 4 bases from J, the gap between germline ends came to 21 bases. Germline V gene data show CDR1 as MDHEN and CDR2 as SYDVKM. The CDR3 here is CASSLLGTGMRMYEQYF. The DNA for the CDR3 is TGTGCCAGCAGTTTACTAGGGACGGGGATGAGGATGTACGAGCAGTACTTC.

This clonotype was recorded at least ten times. V usage is TRBV7-3 and J usage is TRBJ1-1, with D maybe TRBD1 (6 bases). The CDR3 covers 13 residues. V gave up 5 bases and J gave up 4 bases, with 11 bases separating them. From germline, CDR1 is SGHTA and CDR2 FQGTGA. The CDR3 region is CASSQEGGTEAFF. The CDR3 coding sequence is TGTGCCAGCAGCCAAGAAGGGGGCACTGAAGCTTTCTTT.

This clonotype was counted at least ten times. The chain joins TRBV4-1 to TRBJ2-2; a weak D match, TRBD2 (6 bases). The CDR3 has 18 residues. Trimming stripped 2 bases from V and 4 bases from J, with 20 bases between. Per germline, CDR1 MGHRA and CDR2 YSYEKL. The CDR3 DNA sequence: TGCGCCAGCAGCCAAAATACAGGACTATGGGTCGTCACCGGGGAGCTGTTTTTT. It yields the protein CASSQNTGLWVVTGELFF.

This clonotype was found a few times. The gene calls are TRBV6-5 and TRBJ2-4, with 11 nucleotides matching TRBD2. Germline loops: CDR1 MNHEY, CDR2 SVGAGI. With 0 bases clipped from V and 6 bases from J, the junction kept 4 bases outside the gene matches. This CDR3 spans 16 amino acids. CDR3 sequence: CASSYSLSGRGNIQYF. CDR3 bases: TGTGCCAGCAGTTACTCCCTTAGCGGGAGGGGAAACATTCAGTACTTC.

Worth noting for this clonotype: This CDR3 is missing its conserved last phenylalanine or tryptophan, likely due to a read error. The chain links TRBV12-3 or TRBV12-4 to TRBJ2-7, with 7 bases that match TRBD1. The junction had 8 bases not matched to a gene; V was cut back by 6 bases and J by 3 bases. The CDR3 loop spans 14 amino acids. The CDR3 DNA reads TGTGCCAGCAGCCCTACAGGGGAGTACTACGAGCAGTACCTC. Protein product: CASSPTGEYYEQYL.

The rearrangement joins TRBV11-2 to TRBJ2-1; D ambiguous. The CDR3 totals 15 residues. Germline loops: CDR1 SGHAT, CDR2 FQNNGV. V was clipped by 0 bases and J by 9 bases, with 15 bases between them. Here the CDR3 reads CASSLEVLGMSEQFF. DNA for the CDR3: TGTGCCAGCAGCTTAGAAGTATTAGGGATGAGTGAGCAGTTCTTC.

This clonotype was observed at least ten times. V usage is TRBV5-1 and J usage is TRBJ2-5; tentative D call: TRBD2 (6 bases). Germline loops: CDR1 SGHRS, CDR2 YFSETQ. The V end lost 0 bases, the J end lost 4 bases, and 7 bases lay between the germline ends. The CDR3 runs 13 residues. The CDR3 DNA follows: TGCGCCAGCAGCTTGGGACTAGGAGAGACCCAGTACTTC. Its translation is CASSLGLGETQYF.

This clonotype showed up just a few times. The rearrangement links TRBV9 to TRBJ2-2, with 7 nucleotides matching TRBD1. Per germline, CDR1 SGDLS and CDR2 YYNGEE. V dropped 3 bases and J dropped 5; count of bases not matched to a gene: 13. The CDR3 contains 17 residues. CDR3 loop: CASSARTGVGKTGELFF. Here the CDR3 DNA reads TGTGCCAGCAGCGCCCGTACAGGGGTTGGAAAGACCGGGGAGCTGTTTTTT.

CDR3 in amino acids: CASSVSIRKTQYF. As DNA, the CDR3 is TGTGCCAGCAGCGTATCCATACGGAAGACCCAGTACTTC. The rearrangement joins TRBV9 to TRBJ2-5, with D unclear. The V gene's germline CDR1 is SGDLS and CDR2 YYNGEE. The length of the CDR3 is 13 residues. Trimming pared 1 base from V and 6 bases from J, leaving 10 bases between.

This clonotype was seen at least ten times. V and J are TRBV12-3 or TRBV12-4 and TRBJ1-2; D gene unclear. The V end lost 1 base, the J end lost 7 bases, and 7 bases lay between the germline ends. The CDR3 consists of 12 residues. The DNA of the CDR3 is TGTGCCAGCAGTTTAGGATACAGTGGCTACACCTTC. Its protein is CASSLGYSGYTF.

This clonotype was counted a few times. This chain connects TRBV5-6 to TRBJ1-5; perhaps TRBD1 as D (6 bases). V lost 1 base, J lost 0 bases, and 8 bases lay in between. Germline values: CDR1 SGHDT, CDR2 YYEEEE. The CDR3 is 15 amino acids. CDR3 DNA: TGTGCCAGCAGCTTGAGGGGGAATAGCAATCAGCCCCAGCATTTT. Translating gives CASSLRGNSNQPQHF.

This clonotype was recorded many times. This CDR3 is CSARGLSNQPQHF. CDR3 DNA sequence: TGCAGTGCTAGAGGGCTTAGCAATCAGCCCCAGCATTTT. V usage is TRBV20-1 and J usage is TRBJ1-5; D gene unclear. The ends were cut back, 1 base at V and 0 bases at J, with 4 bases in the middle. The CDR3 sequence is 13 residues long. CDR1 and CDR2 from the germline V gene are DFQATT and SNEGSKA (reference sequence).

V gene TRBV3-1 combines with J gene TRBJ2-1; 13 bases match TRBD2. Trimming removed 1 base from V and 4 bases from J; junction bases left unmatched: 7. The CDR3 is 18 amino acids. CDR1 LGHDT and CDR2 YNNKEL come from the germline V gene (reference sequence). This CDR3 reads CASSQGYVTSGRYNEQFF. For the CDR3, the DNA is TGTGCCAGCAGCCAAGGCTATGTGACTAGCGGGAGGTACAATGAGCAGTTCTTC.

At least ten counts were recorded for this clonotype. The CDR3 region is CASSLGTAPYGYTF. The CDR3 coding sequence is TGTGCCAGCAGCCTTGGGACAGCCCCTTATGGCTACACCTTC. The V and J genes are TRBV28 and TRBJ1-2; 7 bases map to TRBD1. The CDR3 consists of 14 residues. V lost 6 bases to trimming and J lost 5 bases; unmatched junction nucleotides: 9. Per the germline V gene, CDR1 is MDHEN and CDR2 is SYDVKM.

This clonotype was seen at least ten times. The CDR3 DNA follows: TGTGCCATCAGTGAGTCCAGGGGGGCCTACGAGCAGTACTTC. Translated: CAISESRGAYEQYF. This chain connects TRBV10-3 to TRBJ2-7; a weak D match, TRBD1 (7 bases). The V end was cut by 0 bases, the J end by 2 bases, with 8 bases between. Germline CDR1 is ENHRY and CDR2 is SYGVKD. The CDR3 extends over 14 amino acids.

J is TRBJ2-3 and V is TRBV12-3 or TRBV12-4; TRBD2 matches 13 bases. J gave up 8 bases and V 4 bases, and 6 bases lay outside the gene matches. The CDR3 loop spans 15 amino acids. The CDR3: CASSSGLAGDGTQYF. For the CDR3, the DNA is TGTGCCAGCAGTTCCGGACTAGCGGGAGACGGTACGCAGTATTTT.

J is TRBJ2-1 and V is TRBV11-2, with 8 bases aligning to TRBD1. Germline loops: CDR1 SGHAT, CDR2 FQNNGV. There are 14 residues in the CDR3. J gave up 7 bases and V 2 bases, and 4 bases lay outside the gene matches. CDR3 region: CASSLFRGRNEQFF. CDR3 bases: TGTGCCAGCAGCTTATTCAGGGGGCGGAATGAGCAGTTCTTC. The whole variable domain, filled in from reference TRBV11-2 and TRBJ2-1, reads EAGVAQSPRYKIIEKRQSVAFWCNPISGHATLYWYQQILGQGPKLLIQFQNNGVVDDSQLPKDRFSAERLKGVDSTLKIQPAKLEDSAVYLCASSLFRGRNEQFFGPGTRLTVL.

This clonotype turned up a few times. Here the CDR3 DNA reads TGTGCCAGCAGCCCGGGGTCAGGCACTGAAGCTTTCTTT. Its protein is CASSPGSGTEAFF. This chain links TRBV5-6 with TRBJ1-1; no definite D call. The CDR3 sequence is 13 residues long. Trimming stripped 4 bases from V and 4 bases from J, with 11 bases between. The germline V gene has CDR1 SGHDT and CDR2 YYEEEE.

The chain is built from TRBV6-2 or TRBV6-3 and TRBJ1-1; 9 bases match TRBD1. The CDR3 loop spans 16 amino acids. CDR1 is MNHEY, CDR2 SVGEGT, per germline. Trimming at V came to 6 bases and at J to 1 base, leaving 9 bases not matched to a gene. The CDR3 sequence is CASSLTGTGKNTEAFF. In DNA form, the CDR3 reads TGTGCCAGCAGCCTTACCGGGACAGGGAAGAACACTGAAGCTTTCTTT.